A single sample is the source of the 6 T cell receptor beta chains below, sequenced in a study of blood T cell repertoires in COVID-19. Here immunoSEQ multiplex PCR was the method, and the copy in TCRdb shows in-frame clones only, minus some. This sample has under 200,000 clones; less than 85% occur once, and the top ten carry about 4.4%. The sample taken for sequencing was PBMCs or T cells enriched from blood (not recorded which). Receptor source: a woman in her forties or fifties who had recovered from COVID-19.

For the CDR3, the DNA is TGTGCCAGCAGCCAGGGGTCGAACACCGGGGAGCTGTTTTTT. Translating it yields CASSQGSNTGELFF. The chain has TRBV7-9 and TRBJ2-2; possible D gene TRBD1, 6 bases. The length of the CDR3 is 14 residues. The V gene lost 5 bases and the J gene lost 0 bases, with 7 bases spanning the gap. CDR1 and CDR2 (germline): SEHNR, FQNEAQ (reference sequence).

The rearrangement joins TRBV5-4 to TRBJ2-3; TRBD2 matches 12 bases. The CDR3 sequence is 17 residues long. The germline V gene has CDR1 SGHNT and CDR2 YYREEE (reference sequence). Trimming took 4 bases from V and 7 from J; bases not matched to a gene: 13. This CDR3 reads CASSGSPSSGGGNTQYF. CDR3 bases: TGTGCCAGCAGCGGCTCCCCTTCTAGCGGGGGGGGAAATACGCAGTATTTT.

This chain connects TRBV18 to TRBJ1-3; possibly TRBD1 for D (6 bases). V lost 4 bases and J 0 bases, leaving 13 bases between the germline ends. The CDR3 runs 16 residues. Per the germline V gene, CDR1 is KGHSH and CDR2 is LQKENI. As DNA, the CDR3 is TGTGCCAGCTCACAACTACAGGGTATCTCTGGAAACACCATATATTTT. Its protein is CASSQLQGISGNTIYF.

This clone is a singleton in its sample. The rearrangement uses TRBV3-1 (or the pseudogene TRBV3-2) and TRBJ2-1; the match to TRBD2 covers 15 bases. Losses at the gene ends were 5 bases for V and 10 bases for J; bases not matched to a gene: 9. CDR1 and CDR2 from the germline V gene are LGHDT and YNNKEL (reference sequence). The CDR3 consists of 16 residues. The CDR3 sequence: CASSLSGTSGGHEQFF. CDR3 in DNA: TGTGCCAGCAGCTTGTCCGGGACTAGCGGGGGGCACGAGCAGTTCTTC.

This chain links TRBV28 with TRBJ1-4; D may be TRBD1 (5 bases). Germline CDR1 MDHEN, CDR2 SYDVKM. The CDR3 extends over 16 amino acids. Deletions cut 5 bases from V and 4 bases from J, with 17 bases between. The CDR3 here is CASSLSQGVSNEKLFF. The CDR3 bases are TGTGCCAGCAGTCTCTCCCAGGGTGTTAGTAATGAAAAACTGTTTTTT.

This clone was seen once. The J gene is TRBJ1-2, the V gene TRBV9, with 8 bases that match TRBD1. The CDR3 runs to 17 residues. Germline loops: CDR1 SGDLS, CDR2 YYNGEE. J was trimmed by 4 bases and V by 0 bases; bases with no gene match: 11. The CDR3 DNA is TGTGCCAGCAGCGTAGATGGACAGGGTTTGGGTGGCTATGGCTACACCTTC. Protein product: CASSVDGQGLGGYGYTF.